This T cell receptor beta chain comes out of a study of graft-versus-host responses after intestinal transplantation. Study information: Each patient got anti-thymocyte globulin induction, then tacrolimus and steroids for around three years. Broader study findings: GvH clones detected in recipient marrow included some appearing first in ileum or blood. Peak circulating GvH clone levels tracked with early post-transplant HvG declines.

As concerns this clone: The antigen is unknown.

Trimming removed 5 bases from V and 7 bases from J; junction bases left unmatched: 4. This CDR3 comprises 12 residues. Looked up from germline, CDR1 is SGHTA and CDR2 is FQGNSA. Method: immunoSEQ multiplex PCR; TCRdb's copy keeps in-frame clones and lacks some. Altogether fewer than 90,000 clones are present, 94% being singletons, with the ten largest covering over 0.15%. This TCR was sampled from a human donor who was the organ donor for an intestinal transplant. The rearrangement links TRBV7-2 to TRBJ2-7; 8 bases fit TRBD1. The input for sequencing was unstimulated CD4+ T cells sorted from spleen or lymph node cells, taken before transplant. The CDR3 here is CASSTTGGEQYF. Here the CDR3 DNA reads TGTGCCAGCAGCACAACAGGGGGGGAGCAGTACTTC.